These 23 T cell receptor beta chains were sequenced from one sample in a study of T-cell reconstitution after alpha-beta-depleted transplantation in children. Using unique molecular identifiers, the investigators prepared the TCRbeta library. TCRdb reprocessed the PCR reads via MiXCR and lists one record per CDR3 protein. The repertoire holds some 550,000 distinct CDR3 sequences, with around 17% as singletons. Sample: PBMCs from the stem cell graft donor, taken from the stem cell graft. Every receptor here comes from a human donor who donated a stem cell graft to a child with acute lymphoblastic leukemia.

This clonotype has a handful of counts. The rearrangement uses TRBV6-1 and TRBJ2-3; a weak D match, TRBD2 (5 bases). Germline CDR1 reads MNHNS; CDR2 reads SASEGT. V lost 1 base, J lost 5 bases, and 13 bases lay in between. CDR3 length: 15 amino acids. This CDR3 reads CASSEEEASGDTQYF. The CDR3 DNA follows: TGTGCCAGCAGTGAAGAGGAGGCCTCGGGAGATACGCAGTATTTT.

With regard to this clonotype: A much larger clone lies one base from this, so it may be a read error. The V and J genes are TRBV7-6 and TRBJ2-3; D ambiguous. CDR1 and CDR2 from the germline V gene are SGHVS and FNYEAQ. The CDR3 loop spans 14 amino acids. The V gene lost 1 base and the J gene lost 2 bases, with 7 bases spanning the gap. CDR3 sequence: CASSLGAYTDTQYF. CDR3 nucleotides: TGTGCCAGCAGCTTAGGGGCCTACACAGATACGCAGTATTTT.

The chain links TRBV20-1 to TRBJ2-7; no clear D gene. The V and J ends lost 3 bases and 5 bases respectively, with 17 bases between them. CDR1 is DFQATT, CDR2 SNEGSKA, per germline (reference sequence). CDR3 size: 14 residues. The CDR3: CSASLYARKNEQYF. In DNA, the CDR3 is TGCAGTGCTAGCCTTTACGCGCGAAAGAACGAGCAGTACTTC.

The chain has TRBV19 and TRBJ2-7, with D tentatively TRBD2 (6 bases). This CDR3 is 14 amino acids long. Germline-derived CDR1 and CDR2 are LNHDA and SQIVND (reference sequence). Between the trimmed V and J ends, which lost 4 bases and 2 bases, there was a span of 12 bases. The DNA of the CDR3 is TGTGCCAGTAGTACGGGGGAAAGCCCCTACGAGCAGTACTTC. Its protein is CASSTGESPYEQYF.

The chain recombines TRBV6-5 with TRBJ1-2; D is unresolved. Trimming removed 7 bases from V and 8 bases from J, with 17 bases in between. The CDR3 consists of 13 residues. Germline CDR1 MNHEY, CDR2 SVGAGI. CDR3 protein: CASTLGRSSGYTF. The CDR3 coding sequence is TGTGCCAGCACGTTGGGGAGGTCTTCGGGCTACACCTTC.

This clonotype was seen a few times. The CDR3 sequence is CASSYKLADEQYF. CDR3 in DNA: TGTGCCAGCAGCTATAAACTAGCGGACGAGCAGTACTTC. The V gene is TRBV13, the J gene TRBJ2-7; 8 nucleotides agree with TRBD2. With V trimmed by 4 bases and J by 5 bases, 4 bases remained unmatched. Germline V CDR1 and CDR2: PRHDT, FYEKMQ (reference sequence). The CDR3 is made up of 13 amino acids.

The J gene is TRBJ1-2, the V gene TRBV4-2; 7 bases match TRBD1. The germline CDR1 and CDR2 sequences are LGHNA and YNFKEQ. J lost 4 bases, V lost 0 bases, and 11 bases had no gene match. The CDR3 runs to 17 residues. The CDR3 here is CASSQELRGLGGYGYTF. The CDR3 nucleotides are TGTGCCAGCAGCCAAGAGTTAAGGGGGCTGGGAGGCTATGGCTACACCTTC.

The chain has TRBV28 and TRBJ2-1; the match to TRBD1 covers 12 bases. J was trimmed by 7 bases and V by 6 bases; bases with no gene match: 4. From germline, CDR1 is MDHEN and CDR2 SYDVKM. CDR3 length equals 14 residues. CDR3 in amino acids: CASRPGQGANEQFF. As DNA, the CDR3 is TGTGCCAGCAGGCCGGGACAGGGGGCGAATGAGCAGTTCTTC.

This chain links TRBV4-1 with TRBJ1-2; D not certain. Germline CDR1 reads MGHRA; CDR2 reads YSYEKL. This CDR3 contains 15 residues. The V and J ends lost 0 bases and 5 bases respectively, with 13 bases between them. The CDR3 region is CASSQDSSNRYGYTF. In DNA form, the CDR3 reads TGCGCCAGCAGCCAAGACTCGAGTAATAGGTATGGCTACACCTTC.

J is TRBJ2-1 and V is TRBV12-3 or TRBV12-4; 10 bases are a match to TRBD1. The V gene end was trimmed by 2 bases and the J gene end by 2 bases; junction bases not matched to a gene: 15. This CDR3 has 20 amino acids. The CDR3 protein is CASSLYRDRGTSGAYNEQFF. In DNA, the CDR3 is TGTGCCAGCAGTTTATATAGGGACAGGGGTACTAGCGGCGCCTACAATGAGCAGTTCTTC.

The CDR3 DNA follows: TGTGCCAGCAGCGACCGCAGGACAGGGGATACCGGGGAGCTGTTTTTT. Protein product: CASSDRRTGDTGELFF. The J gene is TRBJ2-2, the V gene TRBV3-1, with 9 nucleotides matching TRBD1. V lost 5 bases to trimming and J lost 5 bases; unmatched junction nucleotides: 9. The CDR3 spans 16 residues. Germline V gene sequence: CDR1 LGHDT, CDR2 YNNKEL (reference sequence).

V gene TRBV5-5 combines with J gene TRBJ2-2, with D possibly being TRBD1 (5 bases). From germline, CDR1 is SGHKS and CDR2 YYEKEE (reference sequence). The CDR3 length is 16 residues. The V gene lost 3 bases and the J gene lost 4 bases, with 16 bases spanning the gap. In nucleotides, the CDR3 is TGTGCCAGCAGCTCACCAAGGGGCGGTCTCACCGGGGAGCTGTTTTTT. Translated: CASSSPRGGLTGELFF.

J is TRBJ2-3 and V is TRBV12-3 or TRBV12-4; D is uncertain. The V gene lost 5 bases and the J gene lost 4 bases, with 13 bases spanning the gap. The CDR3 has 14 residues. CDR3 protein: CASSPSSVADTQYF. CDR3 nucleotides: TGTGCCAGCAGTCCTAGTAGTGTCGCAGATACGCAGTATTTT.

This clonotype was seen more than once but under ten times. The chain employs TRBV4-1 and TRBJ1-2, with D hard to call. The CDR3 contains 14 residues. CDR1 and CDR2 (germline): MGHRA, YSYEKL. Trimming removed 0 bases at V and 3 bases at J, with 8 bases between. The CDR3 is CASSQDYGYYGYTF. The CDR3 DNA reads as TGCGCCAGCAGCCAAGATTACGGATACTATGGCTACACCTTC.

The genes are TRBV12-3 or TRBV12-4 and TRBJ2-1, with 7 bases lining up with TRBD2. There are 14 residues in the CDR3. The V and J ends lost 10 bases and 5 bases, in that order; junction bases with no gene match: 11. The CDR3 loop reads CATTVAGPNNEQFF. In DNA form, the CDR3 reads TGTGCCACTACTGTAGCGGGCCCCAACAATGAGCAGTTCTTC.

This clonotype was seen a few times. The chain joins TRBV5-1 to TRBJ2-7; 8 bases are shared with TRBD1. With 0 bases clipped from V and 2 bases from J, the junction kept 4 bases outside the gene matches. This CDR3 has 15 residues. CDR1 and CDR2 from the germline V gene are SGHRS and YFSETQ. The DNA of the CDR3 is TGCGCCAGCAGCTTGGGGCTGACAGGGGCCTACGAGCAGTACTTC. It specifies CASSLGLTGAYEQYF.

This clonotype has a handful of counts. The rearrangement joins TRBV27 to TRBJ2-7, with 9 bases lining up with TRBD2. CDR3 length equals 18 residues. J lost 3 bases, V lost 5 bases, and 17 bases had no gene match. Per germline, CDR1 MNHEY and CDR2 SMNVEV (reference sequence). Here the CDR3 reads CASSPSPGLASAYYEQYF. In nucleotides, the CDR3 is TGTGCCAGCAGTCCCTCCCCGGGACTAGCATCTGCTTACTACGAGCAGTACTTC.

V gene TRBV5-1 combines with J gene TRBJ2-1; D not certain. Between the trimmed V and J ends, which lost 1 base and 1 base, there was a span of 15 bases. Germline V gene lookup returns CDR1 SGHRS and CDR2 YFSETQ. The CDR3 totals 17 residues. The CDR3 bases are TGCGCCAGCAGCTTGTTGCTACGGGTCCGATCCTACAATGAGCAGTTCTTC. Its translation: CASSLLLRVRSYNEQFF. Drawing the rest from reference TRBV5-1 and TRBJ2-1, the complete variable domain is KAGVTQTPRYLIKTRGQQVTLSCSPISGHRSVSWYQQTPGQGLQFLFEYFSETQRNKGNFPGRFSGRQFSNSRSEMNVSTLELGDSALYLCASSLLLRVRSYNEQFFGPGTRLTVL.

DNA for the CDR3: TGCGCCAGCAGTCTTCAGAACGTGTACACTGAAGCTTTCTTT. This translates into CASSLQNVYTEAFF. This chain links TRBV10-2 with TRBJ1-1; D gene ambiguous. The V end lost 5 bases, the J end lost 3 bases, and 13 bases lay between the germline ends. CDR3 length: 14 residues. CDR1 is WSHSY and CDR2 is SAAADI in the germline V gene.

The chain carries TRBV5-5 and TRBJ2-1, with a tentative D call TRBD2 (5 bases). Deletions cut 1 base from V and 7 bases from J, with 12 bases between. CDR3 length: 14 amino acids. The germline V gene encodes CDR1 SGHKS and CDR2 YYEKEE (reference sequence). This CDR3 is CASSLSGIRNEQFF. The CDR3 DNA follows: TGTGCCAGCAGCTTGAGCGGAATTAGGAATGAGCAGTTCTTC.

CDR3 in DNA: TGCAGTGCTAGAGATGAGACTAGCGGGAGGGGATACAATGAGCAGTTCTTC. Translating gives CSARDETSGRGYNEQFF. The V call is TRBV20-1, the J call TRBJ2-1; 14 bases fit TRBD2. This CDR3 has 17 residues. Germline CDR1 reads DFQATT; CDR2 reads SNEGSKA (reference sequence). Unmatched junction bases numbered 5, after V lost 0 bases and J lost 4 bases.

This clonotype has more than one count but fewer than ten. The V call is TRBV14, the J call TRBJ1-1; D is unclear. Germline CDR1 reads SGHDN; CDR2 reads FVKESK. V was clipped by 2 bases and J by 3 bases, with 10 bases between them. The CDR3 has 14 residues. The CDR3 region is CASSQWSGDTEAFF. As DNA, the CDR3 is TGTGCCAGCAGCCAATGGAGCGGGGACACTGAAGCTTTCTTT.

Points on this clonotype: At one of its ends the junction is not consistent with the germline gene, which may arise from a read error. The V gene is TRBV20-1, the J gene TRBJ2-1; D not certain. The CDR3 runs to 16 residues. Germline values: CDR1 DFQATT, CDR2 SNEGSKA (reference sequence). CDR3 sequence reads: CCAREFDSAYSQEQFF. The DNA for the CDR3 is TGCTGTGCTAGAGAGTTTGACTCGGCATACTCCCAGGAGCAGTTCTTC.